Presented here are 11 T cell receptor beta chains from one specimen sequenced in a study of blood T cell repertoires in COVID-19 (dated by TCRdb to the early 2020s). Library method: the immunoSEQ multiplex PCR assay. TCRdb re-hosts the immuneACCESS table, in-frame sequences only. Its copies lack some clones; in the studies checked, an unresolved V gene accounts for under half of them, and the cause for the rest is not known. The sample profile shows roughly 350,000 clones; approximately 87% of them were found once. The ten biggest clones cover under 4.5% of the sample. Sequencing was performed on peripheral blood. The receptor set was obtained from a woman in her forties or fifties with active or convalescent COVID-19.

CDR3 nucleotide sequence: TGTGCCAGCAGTAGGGGGGGCACCGATTCACCCCTCCACTTT. It yields the protein CASSRGGTDSPLHF. This chain joins TRBV9 and TRBJ1-6; tentative D call: TRBD1 (6 bases). V shed 5 bases and J shed 8 bases, with 14 bases lying between them. The CDR3 is made up of 14 amino acids. Germline V gene sequence: CDR1 SGDLS, CDR2 YYNGEE.

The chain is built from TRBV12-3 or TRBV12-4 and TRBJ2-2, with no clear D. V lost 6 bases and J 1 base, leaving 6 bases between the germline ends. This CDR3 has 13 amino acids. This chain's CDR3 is CASSLENTGELFF. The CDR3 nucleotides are TGTGCCAGCAGCCTAGAGAACACCGGGGAGCTGTTTTTT.

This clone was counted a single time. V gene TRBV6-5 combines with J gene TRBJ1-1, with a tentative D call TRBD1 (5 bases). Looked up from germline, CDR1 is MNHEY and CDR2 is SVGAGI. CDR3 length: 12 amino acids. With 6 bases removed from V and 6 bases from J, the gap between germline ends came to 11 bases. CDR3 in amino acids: CASRSRVSEAFF. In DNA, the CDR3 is TGTGCCAGCAGGAGCAGGGTGTCTGAAGCTTTCTTT.

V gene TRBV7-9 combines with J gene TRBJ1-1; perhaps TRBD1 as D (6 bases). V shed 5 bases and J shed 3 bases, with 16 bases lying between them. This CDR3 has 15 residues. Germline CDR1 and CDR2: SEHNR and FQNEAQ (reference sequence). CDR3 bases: TGTGCCAGCAGCCCCCAGGGGCAGGGGTACACTGAAGCTTTCTTT. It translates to CASSPQGQGYTEAFF.

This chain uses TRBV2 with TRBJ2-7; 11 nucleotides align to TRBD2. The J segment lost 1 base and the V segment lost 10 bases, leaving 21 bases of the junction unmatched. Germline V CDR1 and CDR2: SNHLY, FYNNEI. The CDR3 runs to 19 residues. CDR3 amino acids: CATKGHNLTGTSGSYEQYF. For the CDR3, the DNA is TGTGCCACCAAGGGGCATAACCTTACCGGGACTAGCGGATCCTACGAGCAGTACTTC. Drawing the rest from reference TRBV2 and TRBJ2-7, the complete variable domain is EPEVTQTPSHQVTQMGQEVILRCVPISNHLYFYWYRQILGQKVEFLVSFYNNEISEKSEIFDDQFSVERPDGSNFTLKIRSTKLEDSAMYFCATKGHNLTGTSGSYEQYFGPGTRLTVT.

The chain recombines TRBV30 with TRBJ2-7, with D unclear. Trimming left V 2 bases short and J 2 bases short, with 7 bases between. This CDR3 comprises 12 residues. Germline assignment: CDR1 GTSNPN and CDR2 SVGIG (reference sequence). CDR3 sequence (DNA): TGTGCCTGGAGTCTGACAACCTACGAGCAGTACTTC. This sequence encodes CAWSLTTYEQYF.

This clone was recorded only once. Here the CDR3 reads CASSLRDTQYF. Written as DNA, the CDR3 is TGTGCCAGCAGTTTACGGGATACGCAGTATTTT. The chain combines TRBV12-3 or TRBV12-4 with TRBJ2-3; no reliable D call. The V end was cut by 2 bases, the J end by 6 bases, with 3 bases between. The CDR3 spans 11 residues.

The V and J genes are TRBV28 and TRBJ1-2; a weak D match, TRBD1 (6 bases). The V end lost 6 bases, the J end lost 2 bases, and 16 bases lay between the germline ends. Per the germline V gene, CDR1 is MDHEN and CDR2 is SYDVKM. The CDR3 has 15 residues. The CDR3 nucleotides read TGTGCCAGCAGCCGCCGGTGGGGGGGCAACTATGGCTACACCTTC. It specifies CASSRRWGGNYGYTF.

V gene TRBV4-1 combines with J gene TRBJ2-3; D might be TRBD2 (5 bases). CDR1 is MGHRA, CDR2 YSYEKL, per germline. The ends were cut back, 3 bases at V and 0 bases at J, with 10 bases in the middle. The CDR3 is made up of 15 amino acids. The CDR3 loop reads CASSHLAASTDTQYF. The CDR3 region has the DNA TGCGCCAGCAGCCACCTAGCAGCCAGCACAGATACGCAGTATTTT.

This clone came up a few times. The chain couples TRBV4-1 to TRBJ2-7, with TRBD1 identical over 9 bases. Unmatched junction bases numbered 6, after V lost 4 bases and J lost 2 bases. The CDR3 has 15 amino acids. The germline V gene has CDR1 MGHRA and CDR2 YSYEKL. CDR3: CASSLTGTGPYEQYF. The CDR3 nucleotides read TGCGCCAGCAGCCTCACCGGGACAGGGCCCTACGAGCAGTACTTC.

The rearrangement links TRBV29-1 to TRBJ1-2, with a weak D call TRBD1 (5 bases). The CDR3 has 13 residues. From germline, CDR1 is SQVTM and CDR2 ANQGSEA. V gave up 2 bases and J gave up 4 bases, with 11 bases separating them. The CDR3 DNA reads TGCAGCGTTGAAAGGGGCTATGGCTATGGCTACACCTTC. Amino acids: CSVERGYGYGYTF.